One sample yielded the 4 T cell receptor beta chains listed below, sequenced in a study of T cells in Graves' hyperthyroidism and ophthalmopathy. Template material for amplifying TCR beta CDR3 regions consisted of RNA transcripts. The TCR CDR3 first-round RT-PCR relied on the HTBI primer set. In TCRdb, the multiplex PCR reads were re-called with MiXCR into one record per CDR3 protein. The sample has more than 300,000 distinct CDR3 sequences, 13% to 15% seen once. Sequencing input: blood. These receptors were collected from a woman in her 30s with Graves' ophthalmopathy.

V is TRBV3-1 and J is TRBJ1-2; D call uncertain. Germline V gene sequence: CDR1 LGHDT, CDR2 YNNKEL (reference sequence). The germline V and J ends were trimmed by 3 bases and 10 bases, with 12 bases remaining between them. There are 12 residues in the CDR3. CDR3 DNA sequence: TGTGCCAGCAGCCAGGCCCTCGAATACTACACCTTC. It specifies CASSQALEYYTF.

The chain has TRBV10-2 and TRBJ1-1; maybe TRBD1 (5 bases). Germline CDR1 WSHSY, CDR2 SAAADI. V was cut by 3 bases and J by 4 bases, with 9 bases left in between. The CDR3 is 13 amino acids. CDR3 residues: CASSDGGGTEAFF. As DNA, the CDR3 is TGCGCCAGCAGTGATGGGGGGGGCACTGAAGCTTTCTTT.

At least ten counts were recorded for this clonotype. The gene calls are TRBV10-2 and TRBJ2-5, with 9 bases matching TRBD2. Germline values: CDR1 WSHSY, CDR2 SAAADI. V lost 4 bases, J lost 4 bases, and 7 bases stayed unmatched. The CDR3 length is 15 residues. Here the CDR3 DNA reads TGCGCCAGCAGTGGGAGCGGGGGGACGGGAGAGACCCAGTACTTC. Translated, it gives CASSGSGGTGETQYF.

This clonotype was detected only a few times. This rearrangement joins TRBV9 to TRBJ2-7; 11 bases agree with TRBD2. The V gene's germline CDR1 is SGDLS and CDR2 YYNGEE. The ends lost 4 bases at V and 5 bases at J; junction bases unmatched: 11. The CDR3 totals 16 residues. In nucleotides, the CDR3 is TGTGCCAGCAGCCCCCGTAGCGGGGGGGCCACGAACGAGCAGTACTTC. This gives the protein CASSPRSGGATNEQYF.